Listed here are 28 T cell receptor beta chains from one sample, sequenced in a study of cytomegalovirus exposure and HLA in healthy donors. Sequencing was performed with immunoSEQ multiplex PCR; in TCRdb, only in-frame clones are kept and a portion is missing. Of 100,000 to 150,000 clones listed, 94% are singletons. Input material: PBMCs. These receptors originate from a woman aged 18 to 35 in good health and CMV-seronegative.

This chain joins TRBV11-2 and TRBJ2-1; D is perhaps TRBD2 (5 bases). The CDR3 covers 16 residues. Germline lookup yields CDR1 SGHAT and CDR2 FQNNGV. Trimming removed 2 bases from V and 7 bases from J, with 18 bases in between. The CDR3: CASSLSMGAARNEQFF. The CDR3 coding sequence is TGTGCCAGCAGCTTATCGATGGGAGCGGCTAGGAATGAGCAGTTCTTC. Drawing the rest from reference TRBV11-2 and TRBJ2-1, the complete variable domain is EAGVAQSPRYKIIEKRQSVAFWCNPISGHATLYWYQQILGQGPKLLIQFQNNGVVDDSQLPKDRFSAERLKGVDSTLKIQPAKLEDSAVYLCASSLSMGAARNEQFFGPGTRLTVL.

The sample holds a few counts of this clone. The J gene is TRBJ2-3, the V gene TRBV11-1; D is uncertain. V shed 5 bases and J shed 8 bases, with 11 bases lying between them. Germline values: CDR1 SGHAT, CDR2 FQDESV (reference sequence). There are 12 residues in the CDR3. The CDR3 DNA follows: TGTGCCAGCAGCACAGATCCCGGTACGCAGTATTTT. Its protein product is CASSTDPGTQYF.

This sequence joins TRBV2 and TRBJ2-3; a weak D match, TRBD1 (5 bases). There are 14 residues in the CDR3. Germline CDR1 reads SNHLY; CDR2 reads FYNNEI. The V end lost 7 bases, the J end lost 1 base, and 12 bases lay between the germline ends. CDR3 in amino acids: CASKPDSGTDTQYF. Written as DNA, the CDR3 is TGTGCCAGCAAACCCGACAGCGGCACAGATACGCAGTATTTT.

The V call is TRBV28, the J call TRBJ1-6; TRBD1 matches at 8 bases. From germline, CDR1 is MDHEN and CDR2 SYDVKM. The CDR3 has 14 residues. The ends lost 6 bases at V and 5 bases at J; junction bases unmatched: 3. CDR3: CASRTDRDNSPLHF. CDR3 bases: TGTGCCAGCAGAACGGACAGGGATAATTCACCCCTCCACTTT.

V usage is TRBV28 and J usage is TRBJ2-7, with D possibly TRBD2 on 6 matching bases. V was shortened by 7 bases and J by 9 bases, with 25 bases between the two germline ends. CDR3 length equals 15 residues. Germline CDR1 MDHEN, CDR2 SYDVKM. CDR3 amino acids: CASTPGGAQPLGQYF. The DNA of the CDR3 is TGTGCCAGCACACCCGGCGGGGCCCAACCCCTCGGGCAGTACTTC.

V gene TRBV6-5 combines with J gene TRBJ2-6; 7 nucleotides line up with TRBD1. Germline V gene lookup returns CDR1 MNHEY and CDR2 SVGAGI. The junction had 4 bases not matched to a gene; V was cut back by 4 bases and J by 4 bases. The CDR3 spans 15 residues. For the CDR3, the DNA is TGTGCCAGCAGTTCCACAGGGGCAGGGGCCAACGTCCTGACTTTC. Protein sequence: CASSSTGAGANVLTF.

The chain is built from TRBV5-5 and TRBJ2-3; 12 bases match TRBD2. Germline V lookup: CDR1 SGHKS, CDR2 YYEKEE (reference sequence). Trimming removed 4 bases from V and 7 bases from J; junction bases left unmatched: 19. The CDR3 runs 19 residues. CDR3 protein: CASSRTGTSGLTRGHTQYF. CDR3 coding DNA: TGTGCCAGCAGCCGGACCGGGACTAGCGGGCTCACCCGCGGGCATACGCAGTATTTT.

V and J are TRBV6-6 and TRBJ1-1, with D tentatively TRBD1 (5 bases). The CDR3 has 14 residues. V was cut by 2 bases and J by 4 bases, with 11 bases left in between. Germline-derived CDR1 and CDR2 are MNHNY and SVGAGI (reference sequence). CDR3 bases: TGTGCCAGCAGTTACCCGGCCAGGGCCACTGAAGCTTTCTTT. Translation: CASSYPARATEAFF.

As for this clone: The sample contains more than one DNA sequence encoding this CDR3. The rearrangement links TRBV9 to TRBJ2-2; D may be TRBD1 (6 bases). CDR1 and CDR2 (germline): SGDLS, YYNGEE. The CDR3 is 14 residues long. Trimming stripped 0 bases from V and 8 bases from J, with 11 bases between. The CDR3 loop reads CASSVGGGTGELFF. The CDR3 bases are TGTGCCAGCAGCGTAGGAGGGGGAACGGGGGAGCTGTTTTTT.

The gene calls are TRBV2 and TRBJ1-2, with 7 bases fitting TRBD1. Germline CDR1 and CDR2: SNHLY and FYNNEI. V gave up 7 bases and J gave up 1 base; unmatched junction bases: 12. The CDR3 covers 16 residues. CDR3: CASNIYRQGGNYGYTF. The CDR3 DNA reads as TGTGCCAGCAATATTTACCGACAGGGCGGTAACTATGGCTACACCTTC. The full variable domain, completed using reference TRBV2 and TRBJ1-2, is EPEVTQTPSHQVTQMGQEVILRCVPISNHLYFYWYRQILGQKVEFLVSFYNNEISEKSEIFDDQFSVERPDGSNFTLKIRSTKLEDSAMYFCASNIYRQGGNYGYTFGSGTRLTVV.

This clone was found once. This sequence joins TRBV5-1 and TRBJ1-3; D gene ambiguous. Deletions cut 3 bases from V and 0 bases from J, with 7 bases between. The germline V gene encodes CDR1 SGHRS and CDR2 YFSETQ. This CDR3 contains 14 residues. The DNA of the CDR3 is TGCGCCAGCAGCTCGTCGGGCTCTGGAAACACCATATATTTT. The encoded protein is CASSSSGSGNTIYF.

The chain has TRBV2 and TRBJ2-5; 13 bases are a match to TRBD2. This CDR3 spans 14 amino acids. Germline CDR1 reads SNHLY; CDR2 reads FYNNEI. J was trimmed by 3 bases and V by 9 bases; bases with no gene match: 4. The CDR3 bases are TGTGCCAGAAAAACTAGCGGGAGGGAAGAGACCCAGTACTTC. It codes for CARKTSGREETQYF.

This chain connects TRBV4-1 to TRBJ2-1, with 9 bases identical to TRBD1. V was pared by 1 base and J by 7 bases, with 14 bases of the junction left unmatched. The CDR3 consists of 18 residues. Germline-derived CDR1 and CDR2 are MGHRA and YSYEKL. The CDR3 DNA reads as TGCGCCAGCAGCCAAGTCCACGGACCGGGACAGGGACGGAATGAGCAGTTCTTC. Translation: CASSQVHGPGQGRNEQFF.

In nucleotides, the CDR3 is TGTGCCAGCAGCCCCACGGACAGGGGCGCTCGGCAGTACTTC. Amino acid sequence: CASSPTDRGARQYF. V and J are TRBV2 and TRBJ2-7; TRBD1 matches 9 bases. Losses at the gene ends were 6 bases for V and 9 bases for J; bases not matched to a gene: 12. The CDR3 has 14 amino acids. The germline V gene encodes CDR1 SNHLY and CDR2 FYNNEI.

The rearrangement links TRBV4-1 to TRBJ2-3, with 7 positions matching TRBD2. CDR1 is MGHRA, CDR2 YSYEKL, per germline. The CDR3 has 17 residues. V was clipped by 0 bases and J by 1 base; unmatched bases: 7. The CDR3 loop is CASSQDFRGRGTDTQYF. CDR3 sequence (DNA): TGCGCCAGCAGCCAAGATTTCCGGGGGAGGGGCACAGATACGCAGTATTTT.

This clone was seen a few times. This rearrangement joins TRBV6-1 to TRBJ2-7; a possible D gene is TRBD2 (5 bases). This CDR3 is 13 amino acids long. Germline values: CDR1 MNHNS, CDR2 SASEGT. The V end lost 8 bases, the J end lost 2 bases, and 13 bases lay between the germline ends. CDR3 loop: CASVNEGAYEQYF. The CDR3 coding sequence is TGTGCCAGCGTCAACGAGGGTGCCTACGAGCAGTACTTC.

V is TRBV7-6 and J is TRBJ2-3; weak D call: TRBD1 (6 bases). With 4 bases removed from V and 2 bases from J, the gap between germline ends came to 10 bases. Germline values: CDR1 SGHVS, CDR2 FNYEAQ. This CDR3 is built from 14 residues. The chain's CDR3 is CASSSDRPTDTQYF. The CDR3 DNA reads as TGTGCCAGCAGCTCGGACAGACCCACAGATACGCAGTATTTT.

This clone was observed a single time. The chain is built from TRBV6-6 and TRBJ1-1, with D unclear. This CDR3 is built from 15 residues. The germline gives CDR1 MNHNY, CDR2 SVGAGI (reference sequence). Trimming cost V 0 bases and J 4 bases, with 12 bases left between them. The CDR3 DNA sequence: TGTGCCAGCAGTTACTCCCACGGGGTTGGCACTGAAGCTTTCTTT. Protein sequence: CASSYSHGVGTEAFF.

The V call is TRBV5-1, the J call TRBJ2-6, with D perhaps matching TRBD1 (6 bases). Trimming removed 1 base from V and 0 bases from J, with 11 bases in between. The CDR3 is 17 residues long. Looked up from germline, CDR1 is SGHRS and CDR2 is YFSETQ. As DNA, the CDR3 is TGCGCCAGCAGCTTGTCCAGGGGTAACTCTGGGGCCAACGTCCTGACTTTC. The encoded protein is CASSLSRGNSGANVLTF.

This chain joins TRBV10-2 and TRBJ1-1; 8 bases fit TRBD1. V lost 4 bases to trimming and J lost 4 bases; unmatched junction nucleotides: 8. Looked up from germline, CDR1 is WSHSY and CDR2 is SAAADI. This CDR3 region has 15 residues. The CDR3, as DNA: TGCGCCAGCAGTGTGGGCAGGGGGCTCGGCACTGAAGCTTTCTTT. Translation gives CASSVGRGLGTEAFF.

The chain has TRBV7-9 and TRBJ1-1; the D is unclear. The V gene's germline CDR1 is SEHNR and CDR2 FQNEAQ (reference sequence). This CDR3 region has 15 residues. V lost 0 bases and J lost 4, with 12 bases in between. In DNA, the CDR3 is TGTGCCAGCAGCTTAGCAAGAGGGATCGGCACTGAAGCTTTCTTT. It yields the protein CASSLARGIGTEAFF.

This chain uses TRBV6-1 with TRBJ1-1, with 7 bases lining up with TRBD1. The CDR3 length is 12 residues. Unmatched junction bases numbered 5, after V lost 6 bases and J lost 7 bases. Germline CDR1 reads MNHNS; CDR2 reads SASEGT. The CDR3: CASSKRDSEAFF. CDR3 bases: TGTGCCAGCAGCAAGAGGGACAGTGAAGCTTTCTTT.

This sequence joins TRBV25-1 and TRBJ2-7, with D maybe TRBD1 (5 bases). Germline-derived CDR1 and CDR2 are MGHDK and SYGVNS. The length of the CDR3 is 16 residues. The V gene lost 3 bases and the J gene lost 0 bases, with 15 bases spanning the gap. The CDR3 is CASSDSGPDSSYEQYF. In nucleotides, the CDR3 is TGTGCCAGCAGTGACTCCGGCCCTGACAGCTCCTACGAGCAGTACTTC.

The chain uses TRBV28 and TRBJ2-3, with 8 bases fitting TRBD2. This CDR3 contains 13 residues. Germline V gene data show CDR1 as MDHEN and CDR2 as SYDVKM. With V trimmed by 10 bases and J by 2 bases, 5 bases remained unmatched. CDR3 bases: TGTGCCACGGGGGGGCAGTCCACAGATACGCAGTATTTT. This gives the protein CATGGQSTDTQYF. Using reference TRBV28 and TRBJ2-3 for the parts outside the CDR3, the full variable domain is DVKVTQSSRYLVKRTGEKVFLECVQDMDHENMFWYRQDPGLGLRLIYFSYDVKMKEKGDIPEGYSVSREKKERFSLILESASTNQTSMYLCATGGQSTDTQYFGPGTRLTVL.

The chain carries TRBV5-6 and TRBJ1-5, with D possibly matching TRBD1 (6 bases). The CDR3 length is 17 residues. CDR1 is SGHDT, CDR2 YYEEEE, per germline. Trimming shortened V by 1 base and J by 1 base, and 15 bases separated the two germline ends. This CDR3 reads CASSLHKFTGSNQPQHF. The DNA for the CDR3 is TGTGCCAGCAGCTTGCACAAATTTACAGGGAGCAATCAGCCCCAGCATTTT.

The V call is TRBV5-6, the J call TRBJ2-5, with 8 bases that match TRBD1. Germline CDR1 and CDR2: SGHDT and YYEEEE. This CDR3 comprises 14 residues. Germline trimming cut 4 bases from V and 4 bases from J; bases unmatched to any gene: 6. The CDR3 loop is CASSLTGAGETQYF. Here the CDR3 DNA reads TGTGCCAGCAGCCTGACAGGGGCCGGAGAGACCCAGTACTTC.

This clone was counted a few times. The chain uses TRBV10-3 and TRBJ2-2; a possible D gene is TRBD2 (5 bases). V gave up 6 bases and J gave up 8 bases, with 10 bases separating them. Germline-derived CDR1 and CDR2 are ENHRY and SYGVKD. CDR3 length: 12 residues. Written as DNA, the CDR3 is TGTGCCATCAGGGACTGGTATGGGGAGCTGTTTTTT. Encoded protein: CAIRDWYGELFF.

The V and J genes are TRBV18 and TRBJ1-5; 7 bases agree with TRBD1. J gave up 2 bases and V 3 bases, and 13 bases lay outside the gene matches. CDR1 is KGHSH, CDR2 LQKENI, per germline. This CDR3 is built from 18 residues. The CDR3 DNA is TGTGCCAGCTCACCTCTCGGAGTAGGGGGCGGGCGCAATCAGCCCCAGCATTTT. Translating gives CASSPLGVGGGRNQPQHF. The whole variable domain, filled in from reference TRBV18 and TRBJ1-5, reads NAGVMQNPRHLVRRRGQEARLRCSPMKGHSHVYWYRQLPEEGLKFMVYLQKENIIDESGMPKERFSAEFPKEGPSILRIQQVVRGDSAAYFCASSPLGVGGGRNQPQHFGDGTRLSIL.